This T cell receptor beta chain derives from a study of OX40 agonist ivuxolimab in advanced cancers. Germline V gene data show CDR1 as SEHNR and CDR2 as FQNEAQ (reference sequence). The V gene lost 5 bases and the J gene lost 7 bases, with 20 bases spanning the gap. The CDR3 is 15 amino acids. Repertoires were generated with immunoSEQ multiplex PCR, while TCRdb's copy carries only in-frame clones and drops some. The data show around 60,000 clones, around 90% seen once. The TCR was taken from an adult with an advanced solid tumor such as melanoma, head and neck, liver or kidney cancer. The chain employs TRBV7-9 and TRBJ1-1, with D perhaps TRBD1 (5 bases). The specimen comprised CD4+ or CD8+ T cells sorted from blood, sampled in a trial of the OX40 agonist ivuxolimab. The CDR3 region has the DNA TGTGCCAGCAGCCCTGGGGCCGGGATCCCCCTTGAAGCTTTCTTT. Its protein product is CASSPGAGIPLEAFF.